This is a list of T cell receptor beta chains from one sample in a study of technical replicates of blood from a handful of donors. The method was immunoSEQ multiplex PCR; TCRdb's version includes in-frame clones alone and lacks a portion of them. The sample has roughly 71,000 clones; more than 90% are singletons. The sequenced material came from T cells isolated from PBMCs. These receptors came from a human donor in good health. Each CDR3 is given with its conserved first and last residue. The order of the fields is CDR3 DNA, CDR3 protein, D gene, V gene, clone size, J gene. D genes are given only for firm matches. Clone size is shown for a subset of rows, as once, few, many or a class of expanded clone.

cdr3_nt: TGTGCCTGCTGGTACGGGACAGGGGACGCCGGGGAGCTGTTTTTT
cdr3_aa: CACWYGTGDAGELFF
d_call: TRBD1
v_call: TRBV7-9
clone_size: .
j_call: TRBJ2-2

cdr3_nt: TGCGCCAGCAGTGAGTGGACAGATAACACTGAAGCTTTCTTT
cdr3_aa: CASSEWTDNTEAFF
d_call: .
v_call: TRBV10-1
clone_size: .
j_call: TRBJ1-1

cdr3_nt: TGTGCCAGCAGCAAGACAGCGAACACTGAAGCTTTCTTT
cdr3_aa: CASSKTANTEAFF
d_call: .
v_call: TRBV13
clone_size: .
j_call: TRBJ1-1

cdr3_nt: TGTGCCAGCAGCTTGGCCAACGGGGGGGTGGTGTATTTT
cdr3_aa: CASSLANGGVVYF
d_call: TRBD2
v_call: TRBV5-6
clone_size: once
j_call: TRBJ2-3

cdr3_nt: TGTGCCAGCAGCTTTCCCAGGGGGCCCGGCTACACCTTC
cdr3_aa: CASSFPRGPGYTF
d_call: TRBD1
v_call: TRBV5-4
clone_size: .
j_call: TRBJ1-2

cdr3_nt: TGTGCCAGCAGTTTATTGTCCAGGCATAGCAATCAGCCCCAGCATTTT
cdr3_aa: CASSLLSRHSNQPQHF
d_call: .
v_call: TRBV28
clone_size: .
j_call: TRBJ1-5

cdr3_nt: TGTGCCAGCAGCCTCCAGGGAAGGGGCTACACCTTC
cdr3_aa: CASSLQGRGYTF
d_call: .
v_call: TRBV11-2
clone_size: .
j_call: TRBJ1-2

cdr3_nt: TGCGCCAGCAGCCAAAACAGGGGAGATGGCTACACCTTC
cdr3_aa: CASSQNRGDGYTF
d_call: TRBD1
v_call: TRBV4-1
clone_size: .
j_call: TRBJ1-2

cdr3_nt: TGTGCCAGTAGTTATTTAAACACTGAAGCTTTCTTT
cdr3_aa: CASSYLNTEAFF
d_call: .
v_call: TRBV19
clone_size: .
j_call: TRBJ1-1

cdr3_nt: TGTGCCAGCAGCGTGGGGCCATATAGCAATCAGCCCCAGCATTTT
cdr3_aa: CASSVGPYSNQPQHF
d_call: .
v_call: TRBV5-6
clone_size: .
j_call: TRBJ1-5